One and the same sample provided the 32 T cell receptor beta chains below, sequenced in a study of cytomegalovirus exposure and HLA in healthy donors. The study ran its PCR with 60 Vbeta and 13 Jbeta primers. The assay was immunoSEQ multiplex PCR, and TCRdb's table has in-frame clones only and misses some. Found here are approximately 160,000 clones, roughly 80% of them singletons; the top ten hold over 0.65%. The sample consisted of PBMCs. These receptors all come from a woman in her late teens or twenties in good health and CMV-seronegative.

The chain has TRBV7-8 and TRBJ2-7; possibly TRBD2 for D (5 bases). The V gene lost 1 base and the J gene lost 3 bases, with 16 bases spanning the gap. CDR3 length: 16 residues. Looked up from germline, CDR1 is SGHVS and CDR2 is FQNEAQ. The CDR3 loop reads CASSLGRRELNYEQYF. As DNA, the CDR3 is TGTGCCAGCAGCTTAGGTCGCCGGGAACTAAACTACGAGCAGTACTTC.

J is TRBJ2-1 and V is TRBV10-3; D perhaps matches TRBD1 (6 bases). This CDR3 is 15 amino acids long. V lost 6 bases, J lost 2 bases, and 14 bases lay in between. CDR1 is ENHRY and CDR2 is SYGVKD in the germline V gene. The CDR3 sequence is CAISDTTGTYNEQFF. The CDR3 nucleotides are TGTGCCATCAGCGACACTACAGGGACCTACAATGAGCAGTTCTTC.

The chain combines TRBV27 with TRBJ2-1, with TRBD2 identical over 7 bases. The germline gives CDR1 MNHEY, CDR2 SMNVEV (reference sequence). The CDR3 has 14 residues. Germline trimming cut 8 bases from V and 6 bases from J; bases unmatched to any gene: 10. CDR3 DNA: TGTGCCAGCGGGTTAGCGGGCCATGGCAATGAGCAGTTCTTC. It is translated as CASGLAGHGNEQFF.

This chain links TRBV11-3 with TRBJ2-4, with D possibly matching TRBD2 (5 bases). Germline V CDR1 and CDR2: SGHNT, YENEEA. Trimming shortened V by 1 base and J by 8 bases, and 9 bases separated the two germline ends. The CDR3 has 13 residues. CDR3 in amino acids: CASSLGPRDIQYF. CDR3 sequence (DNA): TGTGCCAGCAGCTTAGGTCCGAGGGACATTCAGTACTTC.

The chain has TRBV11-3 and TRBJ2-1, with unresolved D. Trimming removed 2 bases from V and 4 bases from J, with 6 bases in between. CDR3 length: 13 residues. Germline CDR1 reads SGHNT; CDR2 reads YENEEA. CDR3 protein: CASSLTGYNEQFF. The CDR3, as DNA: TGTGCCAGCAGCTTAACCGGGTACAATGAGCAGTTCTTC.

The rearrangement links TRBV18 to TRBJ2-7; 11 bases align to TRBD2. The CDR3 covers 16 residues. J lost 1 base, V lost 8 bases, and 10 bases had no gene match. The V gene's germline CDR1 is KGHSH and CDR2 LQKENI. The CDR3 nucleotides read TGTGCCAGCGCGACCGTACTAGCGGGAGTTTCCTACGAGCAGTACTTC. Translation gives CASATVLAGVSYEQYF.

The chain links TRBV7-2 to TRBJ1-2, with D possibly matching TRBD1 (6 bases). Germline CDR1 is SGHTA and CDR2 is FQGNSA. The V and J ends lost 5 bases and 8 bases respectively, with 15 bases between them. CDR3 length: 13 residues. The CDR3 region has the DNA TGTGCCAGCAGCACTACAGGGCACTCCGGCTACACCTTC. This gives the protein CASSTTGHSGYTF.

The rearrangement links TRBV4-1 to TRBJ2-1; D gene unclear. The CDR3 runs to 14 residues. Germline values: CDR1 MGHRA, CDR2 YSYEKL. V was cut by 4 bases and J by 5 bases, with 12 bases left in between. As DNA, the CDR3 is TGCGCCAGCAGCCCCGGCGGATGGAACAATGAGCAGTTCTTC. Residues: CASSPGGWNNEQFF.

The rearrangement links TRBV10-3 to TRBJ1-1; D is possibly TRBD1 (6 bases). The V and J ends lost 11 bases and 4 bases respectively, with 20 bases between them. CDR3 length: 14 residues. Germline lookup yields CDR1 ENHRY and CDR2 SYGVKD. CDR3 sequence (DNA): TGTGCCTACAAACGGGAGGGGGAGCCCACTGAAGCTTTCTTT. Its protein product is CAYKREGEPTEAFF.

The V gene is TRBV5-6, the J gene TRBJ1-2, with TRBD1 identical over 7 bases. Germline trimming cut 0 bases from V and 6 bases from J; bases unmatched to any gene: 2. The germline V gene has CDR1 SGHDT and CDR2 YYEEEE. This CDR3 contains 13 residues. The CDR3 DNA reads TGTGCCAGCAGCTTGGTCGGGACAGATGGCTACACCTTC. This gives the protein CASSLVGTDGYTF.

The chain carries TRBV18 and TRBJ2-3, with TRBD2 matching over 9 bases. The germline gives CDR1 KGHSH, CDR2 LQKENI. The V and J ends lost 6 bases and 2 bases, in that order; junction bases with no gene match: 6. The CDR3 is made up of 15 amino acids. The CDR3 nucleotides are TGTGCCAGCTCTTCGACTAGCGGAGACACAGATACGCAGTATTTT. This gives the protein CASSSTSGDTDTQYF.

V gene TRBV5-1 combines with J gene TRBJ2-2; possibly TRBD1 for D (6 bases). Germline V lookup: CDR1 SGHRS, CDR2 YFSETQ. This CDR3 region has 17 residues. V gave up 0 bases and J gave up 2 bases, with 14 bases separating them. The CDR3 is CASSLGFWTANTGELFF. The CDR3 DNA reads as TGCGCCAGCAGCTTGGGATTTTGGACAGCCAACACCGGGGAGCTGTTTTTT.

As DNA, the CDR3 is TGTGCCAGCAGCCGGAGGGGTGGGGACGAGCAGTACTTC. Protein product: CASSRRGGDEQYF. The J gene is TRBJ2-7, the V gene TRBV11-3; D is possibly TRBD2 (6 bases). The V gene lost 5 bases and the J gene lost 5 bases, with 13 bases spanning the gap. This CDR3 is 13 amino acids long. The germline V gene has CDR1 SGHNT and CDR2 YENEEA.

The chain recombines TRBV5-1 with TRBJ2-3; 10 positions agree with TRBD2. From germline, CDR1 is SGHRS and CDR2 YFSETQ. With V trimmed by 2 bases and J by 3 bases, 6 bases remained unmatched. There are 16 residues in the CDR3. The CDR3 coding sequence is TGCGCCAGCAGCTTCCCCATAGCGGGAGGAACAGATACGCAGTATTTT. Translation: CASSFPIAGGTDTQYF.

The chain has TRBV5-4 and TRBJ2-3; 11 nucleotides align to TRBD1. The V gene end was trimmed by 4 bases and the J gene end by 4 bases; junction bases not matched to a gene: 2. The length of the CDR3 is 14 residues. Germline lookup yields CDR1 SGHNT and CDR2 YYREEE (reference sequence). CDR3 protein: CASSGGQGADTQYF. The CDR3 DNA reads TGTGCCAGCAGCGGGGGACAGGGGGCAGATACGCAGTATTTT.

The chain employs TRBV11-2 and TRBJ1-3; D is perhaps TRBD1 (5 bases). This CDR3 region has 17 residues. Trimming cost V 2 bases and J 0 bases, with 14 bases left between them. The germline CDR1 and CDR2 sequences are SGHAT and FQNNGV. CDR3 in DNA: TGTGCCAGCAGCTTATTTGCAGGGACTGACTCTGGAAACACCATATATTTT. Translation: CASSLFAGTDSGNTIYF. Full variable domain (outside the CDR3, taken from reference TRBV11-2 and TRBJ1-3): EAGVAQSPRYKIIEKRQSVAFWCNPISGHATLYWYQQILGQGPKLLIQFQNNGVVDDSQLPKDRFSAERLKGVDSTLKIQPAKLEDSAVYLCASSLFAGTDSGNTIYFGEGSWLTVV.

The V call is TRBV5-6, the J call TRBJ2-3; 9 nucleotides align to TRBD2. The germline gives CDR1 SGHDT, CDR2 YYEEEE. This CDR3 contains 14 residues. V lost 2 bases to trimming and J lost 4 bases; unmatched junction nucleotides: 2. The CDR3 here is CASSFGLAPDTQYF. CDR3 DNA sequence: TGTGCCAGCAGCTTCGGACTAGCGCCAGATACGCAGTATTTT.

CDR3: CASSYSRNTEAFF. The CDR3 bases are TGTGCCAGCAGTTACTCGAGGAACACTGAAGCTTTCTTT. The V call is TRBV6-6, the J call TRBJ1-1; no definite D call. The germline V gene has CDR1 MNHNY and CDR2 SVGAGI (reference sequence). The CDR3 extends over 13 amino acids. V lost 0 bases, J lost 1 base, and 3 bases lay in between.

The chain couples TRBV6-6 to TRBJ2-7; no clear D. CDR1 is MNHNY and CDR2 is SVGAGI in the germline V gene (reference sequence). V lost 2 bases to trimming and J lost 3 bases, with 11 bases between them. This CDR3 is built from 14 residues. The CDR3 bases are TGTGCCAGCAGTTACCAGCGACTCGGCTACGAGCAGTACTTC. It is translated as CASSYQRLGYEQYF.

V and J are TRBV2 and TRBJ1-1; TRBD1 matches at 8 bases. Per the germline V gene, CDR1 is SNHLY and CDR2 is FYNNEI. This CDR3 comprises 13 residues. Trimming took 6 bases from V and 0 from J; bases not matched to a gene: 0. As DNA, the CDR3 is TGTGCCAGCAGGGGACAGGTGAACACTGAAGCTTTCTTT. Protein product: CASRGQVNTEAFF.

This chain's CDR3 is CASSSQGSEETQYF. CDR3 DNA sequence: TGTGCCAGCAGCTCACAGGGATCTGAAGAGACCCAGTACTTC. The rearrangement uses TRBV6-6 and TRBJ2-5; D perhaps matches TRBD1 (6 bases). Per the germline V gene, CDR1 is MNHNY and CDR2 is SVGAGI (reference sequence). CDR3 length equals 14 residues. Trimming took 6 bases from V and 3 from J, leaving 14 bases between them.

The gene calls are TRBV9 and TRBJ2-2, with D unclear. CDR1 SGDLS and CDR2 YYNGEE come from the germline V gene. CDR3 length: 15 amino acids. With 0 bases removed from V and 0 bases from J, the gap between germline ends came to 6 bases. The CDR3 bases are TGTGCCAGCAGCGTAGGGGCAGCGAACACCGGGGAGCTGTTTTTT. Its protein is CASSVGAANTGELFF.

The chain employs TRBV4-2 and TRBJ2-1, with 10 bases aligning to TRBD1. The germline gives CDR1 LGHNA, CDR2 YNFKEQ. V lost 3 bases and J lost 8; bases outside the gene matches: 7. The CDR3 covers 15 residues. The CDR3 spells CASSQRDRGLDEQFF. DNA of the CDR3: TGTGCCAGCAGCCAGAGGGACAGGGGTCTCGATGAGCAGTTCTTC.

The V call is TRBV10-3, the J call TRBJ1-5, with D possibly being TRBD1 (5 bases). There are 16 residues in the CDR3. Germline lookup yields CDR1 ENHRY and CDR2 SYGVKD. V gave up 10 bases and J gave up 0 bases, with 19 bases separating them. The CDR3 DNA reads as TGTGCCACTCGCAGCTCACAGGTAGATAGCAATCAGCCCCAGCATTTT. Translation gives CATRSSQVDSNQPQHF.

The gene calls are TRBV6-1 and TRBJ2-5, with TRBD2 matching over 11 bases. Germline V gene sequence: CDR1 MNHNS, CDR2 SASEGT. Trimming took 0 bases from V and 13 from J; bases not matched to a gene: 10. The CDR3 length is 15 residues. The CDR3 DNA is TGTGCCAGCAGTGAAGCGCGGTTAGCGGGAGGGCAGTGGTACTTC. Protein product: CASSEARLAGGQWYF.

Here the CDR3 reads CASSPQGSPKAFF. The CDR3 coding sequence is TGTGCCAGCAGTCCACAGGGGTCCCCAAAAGCTTTCTTT. The chain links TRBV6-1 to TRBJ1-1; 7 bases map to TRBD1. Germline CDR1 and CDR2: MNHNS and SASEGT. The ends lost 5 bases at V and 9 bases at J; junction bases unmatched: 9. The CDR3 loop spans 13 amino acids.

The chain joins TRBV7-9 to TRBJ2-2, with D possibly TRBD2 on 5 matching bases. The V end lost 1 base, the J end lost 6 bases, and 12 bases lay between the germline ends. The length of the CDR3 is 15 residues. Per germline, CDR1 SEHNR and CDR2 FQNEAQ (reference sequence). CDR3: CASSLGALEAGELFF. The CDR3 bases are TGTGCCAGCAGCTTAGGAGCTTTGGAGGCCGGGGAGCTGTTTTTT.

The V gene is TRBV4-3, the J gene TRBJ1-4, with D uncertain. CDR1 and CDR2 from the germline V gene are LGHNA and YSLEER. The CDR3 is made up of 16 amino acids. V was shortened by 4 bases and J by 2 bases, with 14 bases between the two germline ends. CDR3 coding DNA: TGCGCCAGCAGCCCAGGAACAGAGAGTACTAATGAAAAACTGTTTTTT. This sequence encodes CASSPGTESTNEKLFF.

The CDR3 DNA reads as TGTGCCAGCAGCCAGGGCCGCGGGAGCTCCTACAATGAGCAGTTCTTC. Translated, it gives CASSQGRGSSYNEQFF. The chain uses TRBV7-2 and TRBJ2-1; 7 nucleotides line up with TRBD2. V lost 5 bases to trimming and J lost 0 bases; unmatched junction nucleotides: 7. The CDR3 totals 16 residues. CDR1 is SGHTA, CDR2 FQGNSA, per germline.

The V gene is TRBV7-9, the J gene TRBJ1-1; the D is unclear. V lost 5 bases, J lost 2 bases, and 18 bases lay in between. This CDR3 has 16 residues. Germline V gene sequence: CDR1 SEHNR, CDR2 FQNEAQ (reference sequence). CDR3 in amino acids: CASSHLRESPNTEAFF. CDR3 sequence (DNA): TGTGCCAGCAGCCACCTACGCGAGTCTCCTAACACTGAAGCTTTCTTT.

This sequence joins TRBV12-5 and TRBJ1-2; TRBD1 is a possible D gene (6 bases). With 1 base removed from V and 4 bases from J, the gap between germline ends came to 16 bases. The CDR3 is made up of 16 amino acids. Germline CDR1 is LGHNT and CDR2 is FRNRAP. CDR3 protein: CASGLGPGQRTYGYTF. DNA for the CDR3: TGTGCTAGTGGTTTGGGGCCGGGACAACGGACCTATGGCTACACCTTC.

The V and J genes are TRBV5-1 and TRBJ1-5, with 7 nucleotides matching TRBD1. CDR1 and CDR2 from the germline V gene are SGHRS and YFSETQ. Trimming took 2 bases from V and 6 from J; bases not matched to a gene: 8. CDR3 length: 15 amino acids. CDR3 in amino acids: CASSLETGFGQPQHF. The CDR3 DNA reads TGCGCCAGCAGCTTAGAGACAGGGTTTGGTCAGCCCCAGCATTTT. Complete variable domain (other parts from reference TRBV5-1 and TRBJ1-5): KAGVTQTPRYLIKTRGQQVTLSCSPISGHRSVSWYQQTPGQGLQFLFEYFSETQRNKGNFPGRFSGRQFSNSRSEMNVSTLELGDSALYLCASSLETGFGQPQHFGDGTRLSIL.